Listed below are T cell receptor beta chains from one sample, sequenced in a study of cytomegalovirus exposure and HLA in healthy donors. Sequencing was performed with immunoSEQ multiplex PCR; in TCRdb, only in-frame clones are kept and a portion is missing. The data show 100,000 to 150,000 clones, nearly 90% seen once. Material for sequencing was PBMCs. The receptors were gathered from a woman aged 18 to 35 in good health and CMV-seronegative. Both conserved end residues are part of each CDR3. The D gene is left open where the match is weak. Only part of the rows carry a size: once, few, many, or a class if the clone is expanded.

size: once
J: TRBJ2-7
V: TRBV28
D: TRBD1
DNA: TGTGCCAGCAGTACAGGGGACGAGCAGTACTTC
CDR3: CASSTGDEQYF

size: -
J: TRBJ2-7
V: TRBV19
D: -
DNA: TGTGCCAGTAGTCCTGGGACTGGGTTTCCCTACGAGCAGTACTTC
CDR3: CASSPGTGFPYEQYF

size: -
J: TRBJ1-6
V: TRBV6-5
D: TRBD1
DNA: TGTGCCAGCAGTTACTCGTGGGACAGGGGTTCACCCCTCCACTTT
CDR3: CASSYSWDRGSPLHF

size: -
J: TRBJ1-1
V: TRBV30
D: TRBD1
DNA: TGTGCCTGGAGTCAATGGATTACAGGGGGAGCAGATGGTATGAACACTGAAGCTTTCTTT
CDR3: CAWSQWITGGADGMNTEAFF

size: -
J: TRBJ2-7
V: TRBV9
D: TRBD2
DNA: TGTGCCAGCAGCCTCGGGCTAGCGGGCACCCCTTATACCTACGAGCAGTACTTC
CDR3: CASSLGLAGTPYTYEQYF

size: -
J: TRBJ2-5
V: TRBV11-2
D: TRBD2
DNA: TGTGCCAGCAGTTCCGGGACCCGGGGGGCCCAGTACTTC
CDR3: CASSSGTRGAQYF

size: -
J: TRBJ1-6
V: TRBV9
D: -
DNA: TGTGCCAGCAGCGAGAGCAGGGACAAGCCCCTCCACTTT
CDR3: CASSESRDKPLHF

size: -
J: TRBJ1-2
V: TRBV28
D: -
DNA: TGTGCCAGCAGTTTACTTTATGGCTACACCTTC
CDR3: CASSLLYGYTF

size: -
J: TRBJ1-3
V: TRBV7-8
D: TRBD1
DNA: TGTGCCAGCAGCTTGGGACAGCCCTCTGGAAACACCATATATTTT
CDR3: CASSLGQPSGNTIYF

size: -
J: TRBJ1-2
V: TRBV28
D: -
DNA: TGTGCCAGCAGTCCGGGGTATGGCTACACCTTC
CDR3: CASSPGYGYTF

size: few
J: TRBJ2-1
V: TRBV5-1
D: -
DNA: TGCGCCAGCAGCTTGGAACAGGGCTATGAGCAGTTCTTC
CDR3: CASSLEQGYEQFF

size: -
J: TRBJ2-3
V: TRBV2
D: -
DNA: TGTGCCAGCAGTGAAATCGGCCGGGTCAGAGGCACAGATACGCAGTATTTT
CDR3: CASSEIGRVRGTDTQYF

size: -
J: TRBJ2-3
V: TRBV30
D: -
DNA: TGTGCCTGGAGCGTTTCGATCGGGTGGGATACGCAGTATTTT
CDR3: CAWSVSIGWDTQYF

size: -
J: TRBJ2-3
V: TRBV6-5
D: -
DNA: TGTGCCAGCAGTTATGAGTTAACTAGCACAGATACGCAGTATTTT
CDR3: CASSYELTSTDTQYF

size: -
J: TRBJ2-5
V: TRBV5-1
D: -
DNA: TGCGCCAGCAGCTTGGACATCGGCGGAGAGACCCAGTACTTC
CDR3: CASSLDIGGETQYF

size: -
J: TRBJ2-2
V: TRBV27
D: TRBD1
DNA: TGTGCCAGCAGGAGGGGCAGGGGGTCGACCGGGGAGCTGTTTTTT
CDR3: CASRRGRGSTGELFF

size: -
J: TRBJ1-1
V: TRBV10-1
D: TRBD1
DNA: TGCGCCAGCAGTGGAATCTCAGGGGGCGCGAAAACTGAAGCTTTCTTT
CDR3: CASSGISGGAKTEAFF

size: -
J: TRBJ2-3
V: TRBV9
D: -
DNA: TGTGCCAGCAGCGTAGCCGCTATCACAGATACGCAGTATTTT
CDR3: CASSVAAITDTQYF

size: -
J: TRBJ2-1
V: TRBV6-1
D: -
DNA: TGTGCCAGCAGTGAATCCGACAATGAGCAGTTCTTC
CDR3: CASSESDNEQFF

size: -
J: TRBJ2-1
V: TRBV28
D: -
DNA: TGTGCCAGCAGACCTACAGGGCGGGGGATCAATGAGCAGTTCTTC
CDR3: CASRPTGRGINEQFF

size: -
J: TRBJ1-4
V: TRBV28
D: -
DNA: TGTGCCACCGGGTTTGCAACTAATGAAAAACTGTTTTTT
CDR3: CATGFATNEKLFF

size: -
J: TRBJ2-3
V: TRBV6-1
D: TRBD1
DNA: TGTGCCAGCAGTGAAGCGGAAGGGACAGCAGATACGCAGTATTTT
CDR3: CASSEAEGTADTQYF

size: -
J: TRBJ2-3
V: TRBV7-2
D: -
DNA: TGTGCCAGCAGCCCAGGATTCCGGGATCTGAGCCCAGATACGCAGTATTTT
CDR3: CASSPGFRDLSPDTQYF

size: -
J: TRBJ2-7
V: TRBV5-1
D: -
DNA: TGCGCCAGCAGCTTGGTTGGCCAAAACTACGAGCAGTACTTC
CDR3: CASSLVGQNYEQYF

size: once
J: TRBJ2-3
V: TRBV4-1
D: -
DNA: TGCGCCAGCAGCCTCGACCCGGGATACACAGATACGCAGTATTTT
CDR3: CASSLDPGYTDTQYF

size: -
J: TRBJ1-2
V: TRBV15
D: -
DNA: TGTGCCACCAGCAGAGCCTGGTCTAGTGGTAAGGACTATGGCTACACCTTC
CDR3: CATSRAWSSGKDYGYTF

size: -
J: TRBJ1-6
V: TRBV6-5
D: TRBD1
DNA: TGTGCCAGCAGCCGACAGGGGCTTTATAATTCACCCCTCCACTTT
CDR3: CASSRQGLYNSPLHF

size: -
J: TRBJ2-2
V: TRBV2
D: -
DNA: TGTGCCAGCAAGGGGCAGCCCACGACCACCGGGGAGCTGTTTTTT
CDR3: CASKGQPTTTGELFF

size: -
J: TRBJ2-1
V: TRBV4-2
D: TRBD2
DNA: TGTGCCAGCAGCCTAGGGACTAGCGGCGGGAGCCAGGTCTCTTACAATGAGCAGTTCTTC
CDR3: CASSLGTSGGSQVSYNEQFF

size: few
J: TRBJ1-5
V: TRBV7-9
D: -
DNA: TGTGCCAGCAGCTTTGGGACTGTCGGTCAGCCCCAGCATTTT
CDR3: CASSFGTVGQPQHF

size: -
J: TRBJ2-2
V: TRBV30
D: -
DNA: TGTGCCTGGAGTTGGGGGCCGGGCACCGGGGAGCTGTTTTTT
CDR3: CAWSWGPGTGELFF

size: -
J: TRBJ1-1
V: TRBV7-2
D: -
DNA: TGTGCCAGCAGCCTTGGACAGCCCACTGAAGCTTTCTTT
CDR3: CASSLGQPTEAFF

size: -
J: TRBJ2-7
V: TRBV7-2
D: -
DNA: TGTGCCAGCAGCCCCCTTTTGGGCACCTACGAGCAGTACTTC
CDR3: CASSPLLGTYEQYF

size: -
J: TRBJ2-1
V: TRBV9
D: TRBD2
DNA: TGTGCCAGCAGCGTAGCTAGCGGGACGTGGTACAATGAGCAGTTCTTC
CDR3: CASSVASGTWYNEQFF

size: once
J: TRBJ2-7
V: TRBV30
D: TRBD2
DNA: TGTGCCTGGAGGCCTCGACTAGCGGGAGTACCCGAGCAGTACTTC
CDR3: CAWRPRLAGVPEQYF

size: -
J: TRBJ2-3
V: TRBV9
D: -
DNA: TGTGCCAGCAGCGTAGGCTCAAGCGGCCGGACAGATACGCAGTATTTT
CDR3: CASSVGSSGRTDTQYF

size: -
J: TRBJ1-5
V: TRBV2
D: -
DNA: TGTGCCAGCACTTGGGGAGATCAGCCCCAGCATTTT
CDR3: CASTWGDQPQHF

size: -
J: TRBJ2-2
V: TRBV28
D: -
DNA: TGTGCCAGCAGCTCCCAACTAGTCGCCGGGGAGCTGTTTTTT
CDR3: CASSSQLVAGELFF

size: once
J: TRBJ2-7
V: TRBV18
D: TRBD1
DNA: TGTGCCAGCTCACCCCCCCAGGGGGTCTACGAGCAGTACTTC
CDR3: CASSPPQGVYEQYF

size: -
J: TRBJ1-5
V: TRBV7-6
D: -
DNA: TGTGCCAGCAGCTTAGGGTATGGGGGCGGTCAGCCCCAGCATTTT
CDR3: CASSLGYGGGQPQHF

size: few
J: TRBJ1-6
V: TRBV27
D: TRBD1
DNA: TGTGCCAGCAGTTTAAAAGACAGGGCAAATTCACCCCTCCACTTT
CDR3: CASSLKDRANSPLHF

size: -
J: TRBJ1-1
V: TRBV4-1
D: -
DNA: TGCGCCAGCAGCTTCGACCTGGGCGCTGAAGCTTTCTTT
CDR3: CASSFDLGAEAFF

size: -
J: TRBJ1-2
V: TRBV6-5
D: -
DNA: TGTGCCAGCAGTTACCCAGGGTTCCATGGCTACACCTTC
CDR3: CASSYPGFHGYTF

size: -
J: TRBJ2-1
V: TRBV9
D: -
DNA: TGTGCCAGCAGCGTCCCGGCGGGATCGTCCTACAATGAGCAGTTCTTC
CDR3: CASSVPAGSSYNEQFF

size: -
J: TRBJ2-5
V: TRBV25-1
D: -
DNA: TGTGCCAACTCACCGGGACTCCGGTCCCAAGAGACCCAGTACTTC
CDR3: CANSPGLRSQETQYF

size: once
J: TRBJ2-2
V: TRBV29-1
D: -
DNA: TGCAGCGTACTAGGACAGGGGGTCACTAGCGGGAGCCTGGGCACCGGGGAGCTGTTTTTT
CDR3: CSVLGQGVTSGSLGTGELFF

size: -
J: TRBJ1-2
V: TRBV27
D: -
DNA: TGTGCCAGCAGTTTGGGGCCTAATACAAACTATGGCTACACCTTC
CDR3: CASSLGPNTNYGYTF

size: -
J: TRBJ1-1
V: TRBV2
D: -
DNA: TGTGCCAGCAGTGAAGCCCCATGGTCGGGCACTGAAGCTTTCTTT
CDR3: CASSEAPWSGTEAFF